The rows below give T cell receptor beta chains drawn from one sample of a study of cytomegalovirus exposure and HLA in healthy donors. The repertoire was sequenced with immunoSEQ multiplex PCR; TCRdb's copy has only in-frame clones and lacks some. Of about 130,000 clones listed, roughly 79% were seen once; the top ten hold roughly 30%. Sequenced material: PBMCs. These receptors were taken from a young man in good health and CMV-seropositive. Both conserved end residues are part of each CDR3. The D gene is left open where the match is weak. For some rows the clone size is stated as once, few or many, or as a class when expanded; others skip it.

d_call,j_call,clone_size,v_call,cdr3_aa,cdr3_nt
.,TRBJ2-7,.,TRBV11-2,CASSPTRGSYEQYF,TGTGCCAGCAGCCCCACTCGAGGCTCCTACGAGCAGTACTTC
.,TRBJ1-1,once,TRBV7-3,CASSFSRSSTEAFF,TGTGCCAGCAGCTTTTCCCGATCCAGCACTGAAGCTTTCTTT
TRBD2,TRBJ2-1,.,TRBV10-1,CASSYSGSSYNEQFF,TGCGCCAGCAGTTATAGCGGGAGTAGCTACAATGAGCAGTTCTTC
TRBD1,TRBJ2-3,.,TRBV5-1,CASSSSWGQGFTDTQYF,TGCGCCAGCAGCTCCTCCTGGGGACAGGGGTTCACAGATACGCAGTATTTT
.,TRBJ1-2,.,TRBV14,CASSRDTPNYGYTF,TGTGCCAGCAGCCGCGACACACCTAACTATGGCTACACCTTC
TRBD1,TRBJ2-7,.,TRBV5-4,CASSSRQGAGDEQYF,TGTGCCAGCAGCTCACGACAGGGGGCCGGGGACGAGCAGTACTTC
TRBD1,TRBJ1-1,.,TRBV7-2,CASSGWDRETEAFF,TGTGCCAGCAGCGGATGGGACAGGGAGACTGAAGCTTTCTTT
.,TRBJ1-1,.,TRBV11-3,CASSLGATVNTEAFF,TGTGCCAGCAGCTTAGGTGCTACGGTGAACACTGAAGCTTTCTTT
.,TRBJ1-1,.,TRBV18,CASSPVPGGNTEAFF,TGTGCCAGCTCACCCGTGCCGGGGGGCAACACTGAAGCTTTCTTT
TRBD2,TRBJ2-7,.,TRBV29-1,CSVEDPASGSYEQYF,TGCAGCGTTGAAGACCCGGCTAGCGGGAGCTACGAGCAGTACTTC
.,TRBJ2-3,.,TRBV2,CASTPAGDTQYF,TGTGCCAGCACACCGGCGGGAGATACGCAGTATTTT
.,TRBJ1-2,.,TRBV7-9,CASSLDPGGSGYTF,TGTGCCAGCAGCTTAGATCCGGGAGGGAGTGGCTACACCTTC
TRBD1,TRBJ1-2,.,TRBV28,CASSSGGNYGYTF,TGTGCCAGCAGTTCAGGGGGGAACTATGGCTACACCTTC